This record looks at one T cell receptor beta chain sequence and its context. Only in-frame clones appear in the TCRdb table, and some are missing; sequencing was by immunoSEQ multiplex PCR. The sample consists of fewer than 50,000 clones, over 75% of them appearing once. The data were taken from a study of blood T cell repertoires in COVID-19. Trimming shortened V by 3 bases and J by 7 bases, and 12 bases separated the two germline ends. CDR3 length: 13 amino acids. CDR1 is MRHNA and CDR2 is SNTAGT in the germline V gene. The rearrangement joins TRBV6-4 to TRBJ1-2; unclear D gene. This clonotype originated in a man older than 75 with active or convalescent COVID-19. The source material was peripheral blood. Written as DNA, the CDR3 is TGTGCCAGCAGTGAGAAAGCTAGGCGTGGCTACACCTTC. Protein: CASSEKARRGYTF.